The clone carrying this T cell receptor (beta chain) was seen ten or more times. The sample carries other DNA sequences with the same CDR3. TCRdb's table, derived via immunoSEQ multiplex PCR, lists solely in-frame clones and lacks some. This sample has about a million clones, with around 77% found just once. Germline CDR1 and CDR2: SGHRS and YFSETQ. CDR3 length: 14 residues. Trimming cost V 3 bases and J 7 bases; bases outside gene matches: 2. The sample originates from a study of shared clonotypes between healthy human individuals. The rearrangement links TRBV5-1 to TRBJ2-1, with TRBD2 matching over 12 bases. This receptor was obtained from a man younger than 30 in good health. Some clones in this sample may be carry-over from other donors' samples. Specimen: memory CD4+ T cells from PBMCs. Subset in this sample: CD45RA-negative fraction. CDR3 amino acids: CASSSGTSGNEQFF. CDR3 bases: TGCGCCAGCAGCTCTGGGACTAGCGGGAATGAGCAGTTCTTC.